These T cell receptor beta chains were read from a single sample in a study of T cells in Graves' hyperthyroidism and ophthalmopathy. TCRdb independently ran MiXCR on the multiplex PCR reads; one entry per CDR3 protein. The sample contains a few hundred thousand distinct CDR3 sequences, about 45% of which appear only once. Input material: peripheral blood or thyroid tissue (not recorded which). The receptors derive from an adult woman with Graves' disease, either hyperthyroidism or ophthalmopathy (not recorded which). Each CDR3 is given with its conserved first and last residue. The D gene is left open where the match is weak. The size field is filled for only some rows; it gives once, few, many or a size class.

v_gene,abundance,d_gene,j_gene,CDR3aa,CDR3nt
TRBV2,many,TRBD2,TRBJ2-2,CASSPGTSGARELFF,TGTGCCAGCAGTCCAGGGACTAGCGGAGCCCGGGAGCTGTTTTTT
TRBV20-1,many,TRBD1,TRBJ1-6,CSARESGGLLNSPLHF,TGCAGTGCTAGAGAATCAGGGGGCCTCCTAAATTCACCCCTCCACTTT
TRBV7-9,NA,NA,TRBJ2-7,CAATLTSSYEQYF,TGTGCCGCCACACTGACGAGCTCCTACGAGCAGTACTTC
TRBV7-3,NA,NA,TRBJ1-5,CASSHTRDLGPQHF,TGTGCCAGCAGCCATACCCGGGACCTAGGGCCCCAGCATTTT
TRBV5-1,many,TRBD1,TRBJ1-6,CATSETGLNSPLHF,TGCGCCACCTCTGAGACAGGGCTCAATTCACCCCTCCACTTT
TRBV29-1,NA,NA,TRBJ1-1,CSADVGWAVGETTEAFF,TGCAGCGCGGACGTCGGCTGGGCGGTCGGTGAGACGACTGAAGCTTTCTTT
TRBV6-2/TRBV6-3,few,NA,TRBJ2-7,CASSQGGAETYEQYF,TGTGCCAGCAGCCAGGGAGGTGCGGAGACCTACGAGCAGTACTTC
TRBV2,NA,TRBD2,TRBJ2-7,CASSSGLLSSYEQYF,TGTGCCAGCAGCTCGGGACTACTGAGCTCCTACGAGCAGTACTTC
TRBV11-2,many,NA,TRBJ1-5,CASSRGVLSNQPQHF,TGTGCCAGCAGCCGTGGTGTATTGAGCAATCAGCCCCAGCATTTT
TRBV7-4,NA,TRBD1,TRBJ1-3,CASSFGQGNSGNTIYF,TGTGCCAGCAGTTTTGGACAGGGCAACTCTGGAAACACCATATATTTT
TRBV28,few,NA,TRBJ1-4,CATVGALEKLFF,TGTGCCACAGTGGGGGCACTTGAAAAACTGTTTTTT